The entry below describes one TCR beta chain. Its cognate antigen is unknown. Blood CD4+ CD25-high CD127-low regulatory T cells supplied the genomic DNA template. This specimen belongs to a study of regulatory and conventional T cells in RAG deficiency. Study-level findings and limits: Compared with controls, unique Treg TCR beta sequences dropped roughly 96-fold in Omenn syndrome and CID/AS. Omenn patients showed >75% Treg-Tconv overlap and shorter CDR3 lengths.

This table comes from immunoSEQ multiplex PCR, and its TCRdb copy is limited to in-frame clones, with some not included. The sample has about 28,000 clones, around nine tenths seen once. Germline loops: CDR1 SGHVS, CDR2 FQNEAQ. Trimming pared 5 bases from V and 2 bases from J, leaving 13 bases between. The CDR3 runs 14 residues. The same specimen was also included in a second study, on regulatory T cells. That report notes: The primer mix had 52 TRBV and 13 TRBJ primers.

This TCR derives from a human donor in good health. The specimen was Tregs sorted from blood. The gene calls are TRBV7-8 and TRBJ2-7; a weak D match, TRBD1 (5 bases). The CDR3: CASSRAKGPYEQYF. For the CDR3, the DNA is TGTGCCAGCAGCCGGGCCAAGGGGCCCTACGAGCAGTACTTC.